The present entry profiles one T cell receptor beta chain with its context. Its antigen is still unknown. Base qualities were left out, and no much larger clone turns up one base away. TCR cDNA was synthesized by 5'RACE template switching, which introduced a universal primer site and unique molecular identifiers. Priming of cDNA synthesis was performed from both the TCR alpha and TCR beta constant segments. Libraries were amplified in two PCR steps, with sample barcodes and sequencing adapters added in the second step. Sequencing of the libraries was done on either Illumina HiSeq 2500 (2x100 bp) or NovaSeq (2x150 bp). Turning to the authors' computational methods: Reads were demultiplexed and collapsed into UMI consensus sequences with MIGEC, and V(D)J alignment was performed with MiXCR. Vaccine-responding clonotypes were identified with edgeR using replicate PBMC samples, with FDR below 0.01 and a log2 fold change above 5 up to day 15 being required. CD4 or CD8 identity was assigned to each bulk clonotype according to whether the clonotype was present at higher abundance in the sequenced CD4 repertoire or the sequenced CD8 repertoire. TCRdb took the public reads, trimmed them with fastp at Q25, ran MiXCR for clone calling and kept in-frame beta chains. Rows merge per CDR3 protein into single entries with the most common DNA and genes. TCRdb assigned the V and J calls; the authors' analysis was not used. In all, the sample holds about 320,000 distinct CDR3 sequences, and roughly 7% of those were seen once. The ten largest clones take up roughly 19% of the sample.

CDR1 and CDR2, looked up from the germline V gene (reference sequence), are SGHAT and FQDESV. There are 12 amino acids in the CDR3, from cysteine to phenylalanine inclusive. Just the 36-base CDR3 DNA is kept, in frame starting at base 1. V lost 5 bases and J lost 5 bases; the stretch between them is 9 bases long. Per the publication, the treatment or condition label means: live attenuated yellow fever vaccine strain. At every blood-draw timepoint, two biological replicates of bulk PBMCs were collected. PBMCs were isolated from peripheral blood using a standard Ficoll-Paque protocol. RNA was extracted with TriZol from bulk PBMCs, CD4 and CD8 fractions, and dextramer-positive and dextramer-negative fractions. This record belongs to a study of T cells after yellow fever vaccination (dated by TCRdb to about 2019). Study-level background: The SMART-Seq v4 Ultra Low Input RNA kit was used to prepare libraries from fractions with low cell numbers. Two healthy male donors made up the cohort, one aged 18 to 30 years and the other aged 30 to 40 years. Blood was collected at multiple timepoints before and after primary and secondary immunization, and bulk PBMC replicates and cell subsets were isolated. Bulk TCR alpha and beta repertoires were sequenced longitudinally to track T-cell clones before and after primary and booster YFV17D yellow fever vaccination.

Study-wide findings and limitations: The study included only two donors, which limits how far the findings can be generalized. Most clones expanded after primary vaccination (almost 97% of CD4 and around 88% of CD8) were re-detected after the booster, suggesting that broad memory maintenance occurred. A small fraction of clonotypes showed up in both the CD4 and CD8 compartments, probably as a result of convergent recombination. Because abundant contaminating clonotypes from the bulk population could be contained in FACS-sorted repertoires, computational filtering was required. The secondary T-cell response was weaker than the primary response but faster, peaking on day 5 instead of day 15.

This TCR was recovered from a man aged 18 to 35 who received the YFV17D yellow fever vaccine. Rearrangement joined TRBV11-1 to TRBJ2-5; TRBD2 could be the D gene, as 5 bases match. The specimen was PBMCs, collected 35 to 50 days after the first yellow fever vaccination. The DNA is TGTGCCAGCAGCACGACTATGGAGACCCAGTACTTC. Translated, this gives CASSTTMETQYF. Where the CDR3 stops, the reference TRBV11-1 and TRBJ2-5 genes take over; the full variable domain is EAEVAQSPRYKITEKSQAVAFWCDPISGHATLYWYRQILGQGPELLVQFQDESVVDDSQLPKDRFSAERLKGVDSTLKIQPAELGDSAMYLCASSTTMETQYFGPGTRLLVL.